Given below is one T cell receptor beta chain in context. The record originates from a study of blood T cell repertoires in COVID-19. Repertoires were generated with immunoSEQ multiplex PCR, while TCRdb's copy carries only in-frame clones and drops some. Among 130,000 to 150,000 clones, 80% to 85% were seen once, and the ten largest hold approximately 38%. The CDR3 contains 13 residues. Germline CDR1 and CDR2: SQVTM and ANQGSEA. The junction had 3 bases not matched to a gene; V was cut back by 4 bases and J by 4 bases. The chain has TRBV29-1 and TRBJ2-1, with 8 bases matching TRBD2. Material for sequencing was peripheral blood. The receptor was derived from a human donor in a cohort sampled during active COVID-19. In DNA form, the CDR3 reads TGCAGCGTTGGGACTAGCCAGTACAATGAGCAGTTCTTC. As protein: CSVGTSQYNEQFF.